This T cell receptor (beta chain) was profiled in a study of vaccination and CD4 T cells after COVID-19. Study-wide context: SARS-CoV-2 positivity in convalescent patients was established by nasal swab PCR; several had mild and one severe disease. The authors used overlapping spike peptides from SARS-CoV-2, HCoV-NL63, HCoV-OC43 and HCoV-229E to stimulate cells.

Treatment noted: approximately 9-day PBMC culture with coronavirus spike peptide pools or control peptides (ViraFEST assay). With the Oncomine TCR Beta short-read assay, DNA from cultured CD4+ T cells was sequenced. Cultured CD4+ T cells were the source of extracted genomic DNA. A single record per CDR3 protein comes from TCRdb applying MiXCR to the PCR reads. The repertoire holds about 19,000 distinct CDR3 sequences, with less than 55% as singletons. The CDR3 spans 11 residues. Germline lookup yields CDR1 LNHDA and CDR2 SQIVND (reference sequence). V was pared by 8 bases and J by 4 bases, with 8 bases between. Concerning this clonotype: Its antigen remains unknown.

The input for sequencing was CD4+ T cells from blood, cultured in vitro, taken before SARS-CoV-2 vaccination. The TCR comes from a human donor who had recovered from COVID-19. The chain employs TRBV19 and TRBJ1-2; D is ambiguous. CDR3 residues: CASYAAYGYTF. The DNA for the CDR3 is TGTGCCAGTTATGCGGCCTATGGCTACACCTTC. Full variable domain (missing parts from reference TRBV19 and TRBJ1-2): DGGITQSPKYLFRKEGQNVTLSCEQNLNHDAMYWYRQDPGQGLRLIYYSQIVNDFQKGDIAEGYSVSREKKESFPLTVTSAQKNPTAFYLCASYAAYGYTFGSGTRLTVV.